The entry below describes one T cell receptor (beta chain). The antigen is undetermined. The sample is drawn from a study of cytomegalovirus exposure and HLA in healthy donors. On the study more broadly: Early released data comprised 75 million to 100 million unique TCRs from HLA-typed donors.

Germline CDR1 is SEHNR and CDR2 is FQNEAQ (reference sequence). The V segment lost 3 bases and the J segment 5 bases; nucleotides outside the gene matches: 1. The CDR3 totals 12 residues. Study results and caveats: An analysis done earlier found most TCR beta V segments productive about 90% or about 30% of the time.

The PCR was carried out with 60 Vbeta primers and 13 Jbeta primers. TCRdb's table, derived via immunoSEQ multiplex PCR, lists solely in-frame clones and lacks some. The data contain about 91,000 clones, about 90% of them singletons. This sequence joins TRBV7-9 and TRBJ2-7, with 7 bases that match TRBD1. Sequences were obtained from PBMCs. The receptor's source is a man aged 18-30 years in good health and CMV-seronegative. CDR3 protein: CASSFTGDEQYF. The CDR3 DNA sequence: TGTGCCAGCAGCTTTACAGGGGACGAGCAGTACTTC.